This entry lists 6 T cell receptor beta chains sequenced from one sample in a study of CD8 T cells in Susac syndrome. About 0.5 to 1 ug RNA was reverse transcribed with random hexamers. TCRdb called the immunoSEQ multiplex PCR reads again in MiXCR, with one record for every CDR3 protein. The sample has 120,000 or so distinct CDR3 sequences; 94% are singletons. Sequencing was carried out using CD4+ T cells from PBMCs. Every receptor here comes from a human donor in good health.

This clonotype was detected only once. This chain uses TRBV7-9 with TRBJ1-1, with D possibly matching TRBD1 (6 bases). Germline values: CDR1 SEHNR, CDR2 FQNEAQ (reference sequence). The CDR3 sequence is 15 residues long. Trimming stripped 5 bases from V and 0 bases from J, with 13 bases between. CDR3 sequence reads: CASSPRGNMNTEAFF. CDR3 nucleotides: TGTGCCAGCAGCCCCAGGGGCAACATGAACACTGAAGCTTTCTTT. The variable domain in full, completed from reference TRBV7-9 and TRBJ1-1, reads DTGVSQNPRHKITKRGQNVTFRCDPISEHNRLYWYRQTLGQGPEFLTYFQNEAQLEKSRLLSDRFSAERPKGSFSTLEIQRTEQGDSAMYLCASSPRGNMNTEAFFGQGTRLTVV.

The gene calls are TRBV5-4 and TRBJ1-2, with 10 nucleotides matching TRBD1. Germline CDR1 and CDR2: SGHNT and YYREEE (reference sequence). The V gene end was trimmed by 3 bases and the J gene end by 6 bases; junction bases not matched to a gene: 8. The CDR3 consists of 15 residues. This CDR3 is CASSSKTGGLDGYTF. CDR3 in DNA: TGTGCCAGCAGCTCCAAGACAGGGGGCCTTGATGGCTACACCTTC. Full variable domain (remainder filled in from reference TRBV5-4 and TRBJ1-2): ETGVTQSPTHLIKTRGQQVTLRCSSQSGHNTVSWYQQALGQGPQFIFQYYREEENGRGNFPPRFSGLQFPNYSSELNVNALELDDSALYLCASSSKTGGLDGYTFGSGTRLTVV.

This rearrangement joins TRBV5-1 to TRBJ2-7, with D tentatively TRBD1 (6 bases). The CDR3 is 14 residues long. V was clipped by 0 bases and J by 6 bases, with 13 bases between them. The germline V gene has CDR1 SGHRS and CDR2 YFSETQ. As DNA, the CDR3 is TGCGCCAGCAGCTTGGAGGGGACACTACGCGAGCAGTACTTC. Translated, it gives CASSLEGTLREQYF.

CDR3 DNA sequence: TGTGCCAGCAGCTTGGATGGGACAGGAACCTACGAGCAGTACTTC. It specifies CASSLDGTGTYEQYF. This chain connects TRBV5-6 to TRBJ2-7, with 8 bases matching TRBD1. The V segment lost 0 bases and the J segment 2 bases; nucleotides outside the gene matches: 4. This CDR3 is 15 amino acids long. Looked up from germline, CDR1 is SGHDT and CDR2 is YYEEEE. Full variable domain (rest looked up from reference TRBV5-6 and TRBJ2-7): DAGVTQSPTHLIKTRGQQVTLRCSPKSGHDTVSWYQQALGQGPQFIFQYYEEEERQRGNFPDRFSGHQFPNYSSELNVNALLLGDSALYLCASSLDGTGTYEQYFGPGTRLTVT.

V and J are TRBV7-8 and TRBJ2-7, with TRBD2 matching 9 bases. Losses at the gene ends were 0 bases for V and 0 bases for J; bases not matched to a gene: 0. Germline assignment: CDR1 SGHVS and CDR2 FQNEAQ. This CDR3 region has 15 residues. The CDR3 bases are TGTGCCAGCAGCTTAGCGCGGGGGGGCTCCTACGAGCAGTACTTC. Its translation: CASSLARGGSYEQYF.

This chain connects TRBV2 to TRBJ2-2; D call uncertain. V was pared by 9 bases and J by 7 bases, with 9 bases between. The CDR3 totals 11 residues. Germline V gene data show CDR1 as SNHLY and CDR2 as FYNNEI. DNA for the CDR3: TGTGCCAGTAGTAGTGTCGGGGAGCTGTTTTTT. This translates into CASSSVGELFF. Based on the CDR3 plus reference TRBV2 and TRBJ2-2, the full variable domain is EPEVTQTPSHQVTQMGQEVILRCVPISNHLYFYWYRQILGQKVEFLVSFYNNEISEKSEIFDDQFSVERPDGSNFTLKIRSTKLEDSAMYFCASSSVGELFFGEGSRLTVL.